This T cell receptor beta chain was found in a study of shared clonotypes between healthy human individuals. Study findings and constraints: At large depth, rarefaction still showed sorted-subset sequencing to be incomplete.

Trimming cost V 8 bases and J 2 bases, with 7 bases left between them. CDR1 is MGHDK and CDR2 is SYGVNS in the germline V gene. This CDR3 region has 11 residues. The run depth of the assay was deep. TCRdb's copy holds only in-frame clones and misses some; the assay was immunoSEQ multiplex PCR. Altogether millions of clones are present, over 85% being singletons, with the ten largest covering about 0.13%. As for this clone: Its antigen remains unknown.

There were no recent acute infections or vaccinations among the donors, who were healthy HIV-negative adults. The gene calls are TRBV25-1 and TRBJ2-7, with D uncertain. The sequence was obtained from a man aged 18 to 30 in good health. Sequencing was carried out using naive CD4+ T cells sorted from blood. Subset meaning: CD45RA+ positively selected. CDR3 in amino acids: CASSTAYEQYF. The DNA for the CDR3 is TGTGCCAGCTCAACCGCCTACGAGCAGTACTTC.